A selection of T cell receptor beta chains follows, all from one sample in a study of blood T cell repertoires in COVID-19. TCRdb's copy holds only in-frame clones and misses some; the assay was immunoSEQ multiplex PCR. The table lists some 240,000 clones, 80% to 90% of them singletons, with around 9.6% in the top ten. What was sequenced was peripheral blood. These receptors were collected from a woman aged 65 to 85 with COVID-19, enrolled during active disease. Each CDR3 is given with its conserved first and last residue. Fields, in order: clone size, D gene, CDR3 length, J gene, V gene, CDR3 DNA, CDR3 protein. D genes are given only for firm matches. Size values are once, few and many counts, or a class for expanded clones, and some rows have none.

>.|TRBD1|14|TRBJ2-1|TRBV11-2
TGTGCCAGCAGCTTAGGGACAGGGGGGAATGAGCAGTTCTTC
CASSLGTGGNEQFF
>.|TRBD1|15|TRBJ1-2|TRBV4-1
TGCGCCAGCAGCCCTTTACCGACAGGGGCCTATGGCTACACCTTC
CASSPLPTGAYGYTF
>.|.|15|TRBJ2-5|TRBV24-1
TGTGCCACCAGTGCCGATGACGCAGGGTGGGAGACCCAGTACTTC
CATSADDAGWETQYF
>.|.|13|TRBJ2-4|TRBV5-1
TGCGCCAGCAGCTTGGGGACAGTCTCCATTCAGTACTTC
CASSLGTVSIQYF
>once|TRBD1|14|TRBJ1-1|TRBV9
TGTGCCAGCAGACCCGGGACAGATAACACTGAAGCTTTCTTT
CASRPGTDNTEAFF
>.|.|15|TRBJ2-1|TRBV5-1
TGCGCCAGCAGCTTGGAAGCGTACTCCTACAATGAGCAGTTCTTC
CASSLEAYSYNEQFF
>once|TRBD1|13|TRBJ1-2|TRBV2
TGTGCCAGCGAACAGACAGGGGACTATGGCTACACCTTC
CASEQTGDYGYTF
>.|.|13|TRBJ2-3|TRBV18
TGTGCCAGCTCACCATCGGGGATAGGTACGCAGTATTTT
CASSPSGIGTQYF
>.|.|14|TRBJ2-5|TRBV7-9
TGTGCCAGCAGCTTCGGTAGGACTCAAGAGACCCAGTACTTC
CASSFGRTQETQYF
>.|.|12|TRBJ2-1|TRBV6-5
TGTGCCAGCAGTACCCGACTAGATGAGCAGTTCTTC
CASSTRLDEQFF
>.|.|13|TRBJ2-5|TRBV3-1/TRBV3-2
TGTGCCAGCAGCCTCCTAAGAGGAGAGACCCAGTACTTC
CASSLLRGETQYF
>.|.|13|TRBJ1-2|TRBV7-6
TGTGCCAGCAGCTTGGCCGGGACTGGTGGCTACACCTTC
CASSLAGTGGYTF
>.|.|13|TRBJ2-7|TRBV4-2
TGTGCCAGCAGCCAACGAGGTGGCTACGAGCAGTACTTC
CASSQRGGYEQYF
>once|.|14|TRBJ1-5|TRBV19
TGTGCCAGTAGTATTAACAGGGACCATCAGCCCCAGCATTTT
CASSINRDHQPQHF
>.|TRBD2|16|TRBJ2-7|TRBV7-9
TGTGCCAGCAGCACCGGACTAGCGGGAGTCTCGTACGAGCAGTACTTC
CASSTGLAGVSYEQYF
>.|TRBD2|15|TRBJ2-2|TRBV19
TGTGCCAGTAGCAAGTATAGGCTAGCGGGAAAGGAGCTGTTTTTT
CASSKYRLAGKELFF
>.|TRBD1|15|TRBJ2-7|TRBV10-3
TGTGCCATCAGTCTCGGGGGACAGGGGGTTGTCGAGCAGTACTTC
CAISLGGQGVVEQYF
>.|.|14|TRBJ1-2|TRBV2
TGTGCCAGCAGTCCCCGACAGAGCAACTATGGCTACACCTTC
CASSPRQSNYGYTF
>.|TRBD2|16|TRBJ2-7|TRBV4-2
TGTGCCAGCAGCCAAGCTTCCCCCGGGGGGTCCTACGAGCAGTACTTC
CASSQASPGGSYEQYF
>.|TRBD2|15|TRBJ2-7|TRBV5-6
TGTGCCAGCAGCGAGGCCGGGACTACTACCTACGAGCAGTACTTC
CASSEAGTTTYEQYF
>.|.|15|TRBJ1-5|TRBV6-1
TGTGCCAGCAGTGAAGCGACAGTAAACAATCAGCCCCAGCATTTT
CASSEATVNNQPQHF
>.|TRBD1|15|TRBJ1-2|TRBV7-2
TGTGCCAGCAGCCGCGGGACAGGGAGAAACTATGGCTACACCTTC
CASSRGTGRNYGYTF
>.|TRBD1|15|TRBJ2-4|TRBV19
TGTGCCAGTAGTGACAGGGCCCGAGCCAAAAACATTCAGTACTTC
CASSDRARAKNIQYF
>.|.|14|TRBJ2-2|TRBV5-1
TGCGCCAGCAGCTTGGTACTTGACACCGGGGAGCTGTTTTTT
CASSLVLDTGELFF
>.|.|15|TRBJ2-7|TRBV30
TGTGCCTGGAAAAGGGGGGGGCCGAGGTCGAACGAGCAGTACTTC
CAWKRGGPRSNEQYF
>.|.|13|TRBJ1-1|TRBV12-3/TRBV12-4
TGTGCCAGCAGTTTGAAAGCGAACACTGAAGCTTTCTTT
CASSLKANTEAFF
>.|.|15|TRBJ2-1|TRBV19
TGTGCCAGTAGTATCTTGAGGGGGAGCTACAATGAGCAGTTCTTC
CASSILRGSYNEQFF
>.|TRBD2|15|TRBJ2-1|TRBV2
TGTGCCAGCATGAGGACTAGCGGAAGAAATAATGAGCAGTTCTTC
CASMRTSGRNNEQFF
>.|TRBD1|14|TRBJ1-3|TRBV30
TGTGCCCTGGGACAGGGAGTTTCTGGAAACACCATATATTTT
CALGQGVSGNTIYF
>.|TRBD1|14|TRBJ2-7|TRBV6-5
TGTGCCAGCAGTTCCTCGACAGGGGACCGCGAGCAGTACTTC
CASSSSTGDREQYF
>.|.|14|TRBJ1-6|TRBV19
TGTGCCAGTAGTATGGTTTCAGGGGAATCACCCCTCCACTTT
CASSMVSGESPLHF
>few|TRBD2|16|TRBJ2-7|TRBV7-8
TGTGCCAGCACTCCGGCAGGGACTACTTACTTTGGGGAGCAGTACTTC
CASTPAGTTYFGEQYF
>.|.|14|TRBJ2-5|TRBV5-1
TGCGCCAGCAGCTTGAGGGGGGGAGTGGAGACCCAGTACTTC
CASSLRGGVETQYF
>.|.|15|TRBJ2-7|TRBV15
TGTGCCACCAGCAGAGACCGACTAGGGACCTACGAGCAGTACTTC
CATSRDRLGTYEQYF
>.|.|14|TRBJ2-4|TRBV19
TGTGCCAGTAGTATAGCAGGGGTATCGGACATTCAGTACTTC
CASSIAGVSDIQYF
>.|TRBD2|12|TRBJ2-7|TRBV6-5
TGTGCCACCCGGACTAGCGGGACGCAGCAGTACTTC
CATRTSGTQQYF
>.|.|13|TRBJ2-7|TRBV6-5
TGTGCCAGCAGCCGGAGTCCCGACTACGAGCAGTACTTC
CASSRSPDYEQYF
>.|.|15|TRBJ2-3|TRBV10-3
TGTGCCATCAGCCTTAGCGGTGTCAGCACAGATACGCAGTATTTT
CAISLSGVSTDTQYF
>few|.|13|TRBJ1-6|TRBV6-5
TGTGCCGGTAGGACAGCCCAAGGGTCACCCCTCCACTTT
CAGRTAQGSPLHF
>.|.|13|TRBJ1-4|TRBV7-2
TGTGCCAGCAGGCGCCCAGGGCTCCCAAAACTGTTTTTT
CASRRPGLPKLFF
>.|TRBD1|16|TRBJ1-6|TRBV18
TGTGCCAGCTCCCTCGGACAGGGAGGAAAGAATTCACCCCTCCACTTT
CASSLGQGGKNSPLHF
>.|TRBD1|15|TRBJ1-5|TRBV28
TGTGCCAGCAGGGACCGGGGACAGGTCGGTCAGCCCCAGCATTTT
CASRDRGQVGQPQHF
>.|.|11|TRBJ2-7|TRBV29-1
TGCAGCGTCGCAGACAACTACGAGCAGTACTTC
CSVADNYEQYF
>.|TRBD2|17|TRBJ2-2|TRBV9
TGTGCCAGCAGCGTTCGAGGAGGGAGGGCTAACACCGGGGAGCTGTTTTTT
CASSVRGGRANTGELFF
>.|TRBD1|15|TRBJ1-2|TRBV7-2
TGTGCCAGCAGCTTAACCTATGACAGGGCCTATGGCTACACCTTC
CASSLTYDRAYGYTF
>.|.|15|TRBJ2-7|TRBV28
TGTGCCAGCAGTTTCTTAGACAGGATCGCCTACGAGCAGTACTTC
CASSFLDRIAYEQYF
>.|.|13|TRBJ2-5|TRBV29-1
TGCAGCACCCTTAAGGGGAACCAAGAGACCCAGTACTTC
CSTLKGNQETQYF
>.|.|16|TRBJ2-5|TRBV6-1
TGTGCCAGCAGTGCCCGGCAGGGGGGCCCACAAGAGACCCAGTACTTC
CASSARQGGPQETQYF
>.|.|14|TRBJ1-1|TRBV28
TGTGCCAGCAGCCCACCGGGGCGGGGAAGTGAAGCTTTCTTT
CASSPPGRGSEAFF
>once|.|15|TRBJ2-7|TRBV21-1
TGTGCCAGCAGCAAACGTAGAGAGAGCTCCTACGAGCAGTACTTC
CASSKRRESSYEQYF
>.|.|13|TRBJ1-2|TRBV6-1
TGTGCCAGCAGTGAGACGAGAGGCTATGGCTACACCTTC
CASSETRGYGYTF
>.|.|16|TRBJ1-5|TRBV4-2
TGTGCCAGCAGCCAAGTGGGGGGAGTCGGCAATCAGCCCCAGCATTTT
CASSQVGGVGNQPQHF
>.|.|15|TRBJ1-5|TRBV5-6
TGTGCCAGCAGCTTGAACAGGTGGGTCAATCAGCCCCAGCATTTT
CASSLNRWVNQPQHF
>.|.|13|TRBJ1-2|TRBV10-3
TGTGCCATCAGTGAGAGAGGAAACTATGGCTACACCTTC
CAISERGNYGYTF
>few|.|16|TRBJ2-2|TRBV6-1
TGTGCCAGCAGTGAATACGTCTATAGCAGGGGCGGGGAGCTGTTTTTT
CASSEYVYSRGGELFF
>.|.|15|TRBJ1-5|TRBV28
TGTGCCAGCAGGAAAGACACAATTTTCAATCAGCCCCAGCATTTT
CASRKDTIFNQPQHF
>few|TRBD1|15|TRBJ1-4|TRBV3-1/TRBV3-2
TGTGCCAGCAGCCAAGACCACAGGGGTGTGGGGGGACTGTTTTTT
CASSQDHRGVGGLFF
>.|.|15|TRBJ1-5|TRBV4-1
TGCGCCAGCAGCCAAACAGGGTTGGGCAATCAGCCCCAGCATTTT
CASSQTGLGNQPQHF
>.|TRBD2|14|TRBJ2-5|TRBV5-1
TGCGCCAGCCGGCCGAGCGGGAGATCAGAGACCCAGTACTTC
CASRPSGRSETQYF